These 8 T cell receptor beta chains share one sample of origin, sequenced in a study of OX40 agonist ivuxolimab in advanced cancers. This table comes from immunoSEQ multiplex PCR, and its TCRdb copy is limited to in-frame clones, with some not included. The repertoire has about 19,000 clones, 83% of them found once; the top ten carry more than 9.5%. This specimen consisted of CD4+ or CD8+ T cells sorted from blood, obtained in a trial of the OX40 agonist ivuxolimab. The receptor set was obtained from an adult with an advanced solid tumor such as melanoma, head and neck, liver or kidney cancer.

This clone rates as medium-sized. Here the CDR3 reads CASSPTGQGRDEQYF. The CDR3 coding sequence is TGCGCCAGCAGCCCGACGGGACAGGGGAGGGACGAGCAGTACTTC. This sequence joins TRBV5-1 and TRBJ2-7; 10 bases align to TRBD1. The CDR3 totals 15 residues. The ends lost 4 bases at V and 5 bases at J; junction bases unmatched: 9. Germline V gene lookup returns CDR1 SGHRS and CDR2 YFSETQ.

This clone was recorded a few times. This sample includes further DNA sequences coding for the same CDR3. The chain carries TRBV6-5 and TRBJ1-5; D is uncertain. CDR3 length: 14 amino acids. Germline loops: CDR1 MNHEY, CDR2 SVGAGI. V lost 6 bases, J lost 0 bases, and 9 bases lay in between. This CDR3 is CASSPENSNQPQHF. The CDR3 DNA is TGTGCCAGCAGCCCAGAAAATAGCAATCAGCCCCAGCATTTT.

In its sample, this clone was seen a few times. The chain joins TRBV6-1 to TRBJ2-3, with 11 nucleotides matching TRBD1. This CDR3 is 15 amino acids long. Trimming removed 1 base from V and 4 bases from J; junction bases left unmatched: 1. Looked up from germline, CDR1 is MNHNS and CDR2 is SASEGT. The DNA of the CDR3 is TGTGCCAGCAGTGAAGGGACAGGGGGCGCAGATACGCAGTATTTT. Translation: CASSEGTGGADTQYF.

The J gene is TRBJ2-1, the V gene TRBV4-2; D uncertain. The ends were cut back, 2 bases at V and 1 base at J, with 15 bases in the middle. This CDR3 comprises 17 residues. CDR1 is LGHNA and CDR2 is YNFKEQ in the germline V gene. The CDR3 DNA is TGTGCCAGCAGCCAAAAGAGGCTAGTTGGGTCCTACAATGAGCAGTTCTTC. It encodes CASSQKRLVGSYNEQFF.

The rearrangement joins TRBV27 to TRBJ2-1; D is unresolved. The V and J ends lost 3 bases and 6 bases respectively, with 15 bases between them. Germline CDR1 and CDR2: MNHEY and SMNVEV (reference sequence). The CDR3 contains 15 residues. Written as DNA, the CDR3 is TGTGCCAGCAGTTTGGGCAGGCTCCCGATCAATGAGCAGTTCTTC. Its protein is CASSLGRLPINEQFF.

J is TRBJ2-5 and V is TRBV29-1; 7 bases match TRBD1. This CDR3 is 12 amino acids long. Unmatched junction bases numbered 4, after V lost 4 bases and J lost 5 bases. Germline V lookup: CDR1 SQVTM, CDR2 ANQGSEA. CDR3 sequence reads: CSVVRGPETQYF. The CDR3 nucleotides are TGCAGCGTTGTGAGGGGGCCCGAGACCCAGTACTTC.

The rearrangement joins TRBV2 to TRBJ1-2, with D possibly matching TRBD1 (6 bases). The CDR3 loop spans 16 amino acids. Germline V lookup: CDR1 SNHLY, CDR2 FYNNEI. V was trimmed by 3 bases and J by 1 base, leaving 15 bases between them. CDR3 loop: CASSDGGRANNYGYTF. Written as DNA, the CDR3 is TGTGCCAGCAGTGATGGGGGCAGGGCCAATAACTATGGCTACACCTTC.

The chain has TRBV19 and TRBJ2-7, with 10 bases matching TRBD2. The length of the CDR3 is 18 residues. J was trimmed by 2 bases and V by 1 base; bases with no gene match: 11. Germline values: CDR1 LNHDA, CDR2 SQIVND (reference sequence). In nucleotides, the CDR3 is TGTGCCAGTAGTATAGGCCCCCCACTAGCGGGGCGAACCTACGAGCAGTACTTC. Amino acids: CASSIGPPLAGRTYEQYF.